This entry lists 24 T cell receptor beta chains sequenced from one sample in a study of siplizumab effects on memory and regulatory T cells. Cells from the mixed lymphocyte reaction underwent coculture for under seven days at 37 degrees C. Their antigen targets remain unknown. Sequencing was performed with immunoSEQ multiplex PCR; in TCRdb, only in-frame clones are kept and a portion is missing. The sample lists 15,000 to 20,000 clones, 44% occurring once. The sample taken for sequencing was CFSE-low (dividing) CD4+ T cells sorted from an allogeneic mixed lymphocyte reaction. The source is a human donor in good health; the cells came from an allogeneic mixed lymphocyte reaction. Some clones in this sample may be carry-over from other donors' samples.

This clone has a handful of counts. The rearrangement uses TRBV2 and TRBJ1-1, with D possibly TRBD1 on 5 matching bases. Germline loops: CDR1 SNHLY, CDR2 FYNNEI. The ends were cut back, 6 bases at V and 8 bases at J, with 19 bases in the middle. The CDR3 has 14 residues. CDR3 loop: CASSAGTESWEAFF. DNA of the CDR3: TGTGCCAGCAGCGCCGGGACCGAAAGCTGGGAAGCTTTCTTT.

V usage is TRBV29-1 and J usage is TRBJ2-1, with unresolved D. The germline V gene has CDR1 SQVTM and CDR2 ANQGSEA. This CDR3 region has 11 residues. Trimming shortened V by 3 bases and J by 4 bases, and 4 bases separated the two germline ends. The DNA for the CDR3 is TGCAGCGTTGATGGGTACAATGAGCAGTTCTTC. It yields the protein CSVDGYNEQFF.

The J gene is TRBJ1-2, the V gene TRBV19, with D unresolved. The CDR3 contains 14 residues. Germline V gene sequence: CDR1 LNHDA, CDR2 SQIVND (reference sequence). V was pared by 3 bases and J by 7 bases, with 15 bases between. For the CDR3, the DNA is TGTGCCAGTAGTATTCCCGGGCCAATTTCTGGCTACACCTTC. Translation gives CASSIPGPISGYTF.

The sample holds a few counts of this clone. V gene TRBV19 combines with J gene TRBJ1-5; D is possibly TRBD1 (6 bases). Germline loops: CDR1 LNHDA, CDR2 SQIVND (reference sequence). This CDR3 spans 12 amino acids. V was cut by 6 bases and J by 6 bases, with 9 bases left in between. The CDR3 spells CASRAGAQPQHF. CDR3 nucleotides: TGTGCCAGTAGGGCAGGGGCTCAGCCCCAGCATTTT. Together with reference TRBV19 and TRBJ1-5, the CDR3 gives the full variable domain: DGGITQSPKYLFRKEGQNVTLSCEQNLNHDAMYWYRQDPGQGLRLIYYSQIVNDFQKGDIAEGYSVSREKKESFPLTVTSAQKNPTAFYLCASRAGAQPQHFGDGTRLSIL.

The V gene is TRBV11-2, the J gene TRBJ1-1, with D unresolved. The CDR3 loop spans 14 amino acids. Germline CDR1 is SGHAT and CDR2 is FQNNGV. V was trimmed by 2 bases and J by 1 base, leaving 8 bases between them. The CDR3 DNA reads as TGTGCCAGCAGCTTATGGGCAGGGAACACTGAAGCTTTCTTT. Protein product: CASSLWAGNTEAFF.

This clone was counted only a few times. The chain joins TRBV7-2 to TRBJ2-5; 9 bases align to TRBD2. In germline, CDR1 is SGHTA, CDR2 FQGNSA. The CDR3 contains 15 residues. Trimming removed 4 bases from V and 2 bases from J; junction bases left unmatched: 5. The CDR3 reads CASSSGLAVQETQYF. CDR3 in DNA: TGTGCCAGCAGCTCGGGACTAGCAGTTCAAGAGACCCAGTACTTC. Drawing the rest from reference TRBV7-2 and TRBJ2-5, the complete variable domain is GAGVSQSPSNKVTEKGKDVELRCDPISGHTALYWYRQSLGQGLEFLIYFQGNSAPDKSGLPSDRFSAERTGGSVSTLTIQRTQQEDSAVYLCASSSGLAVQETQYFGPGTRLLVL.

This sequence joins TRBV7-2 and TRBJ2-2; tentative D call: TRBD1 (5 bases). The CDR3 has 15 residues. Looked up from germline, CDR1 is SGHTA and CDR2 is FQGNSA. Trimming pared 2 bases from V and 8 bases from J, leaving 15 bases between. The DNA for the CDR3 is TGTGCCAGCAGCTTAAGGGGCGTCTCAGGGGGGGAGCTGTTTTTT. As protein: CASSLRGVSGGELFF.

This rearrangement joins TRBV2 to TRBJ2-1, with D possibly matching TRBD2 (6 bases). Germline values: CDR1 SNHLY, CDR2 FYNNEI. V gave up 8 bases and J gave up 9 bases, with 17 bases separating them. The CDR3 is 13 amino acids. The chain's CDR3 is CASGGLRRGEQFF. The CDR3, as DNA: TGTGCCAGCGGGGGACTCCGGCGGGGTGAGCAGTTCTTC.

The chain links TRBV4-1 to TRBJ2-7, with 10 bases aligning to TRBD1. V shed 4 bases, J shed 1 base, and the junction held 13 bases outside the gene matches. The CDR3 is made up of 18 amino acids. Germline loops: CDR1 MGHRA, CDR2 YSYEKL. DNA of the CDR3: TGCGCCAGCAGCCTGGCCGGGACAGGGGTCGGTTGGTCCTACGAGCAGTACTTC. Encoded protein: CASSLAGTGVGWSYEQYF.

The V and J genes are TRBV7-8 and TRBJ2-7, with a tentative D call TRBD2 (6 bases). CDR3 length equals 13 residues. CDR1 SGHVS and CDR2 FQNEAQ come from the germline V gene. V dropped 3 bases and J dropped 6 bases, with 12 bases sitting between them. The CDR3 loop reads CASSFVAGTEQYF. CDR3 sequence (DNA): TGTGCCAGCAGCTTCGTGGCGGGGACCGAGCAGTACTTC.

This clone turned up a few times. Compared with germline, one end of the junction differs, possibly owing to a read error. The chain's CDR3 is CASSPRQLENSPLHF. The CDR3 nucleotides are TGTGCCAGCTCGCCACGACAGCTGGAAAATTCACCCCTCCACTTT. This chain uses TRBV18 with TRBJ1-6; weak D call: TRBD1 (5 bases). CDR3 length: 15 amino acids. In germline, CDR1 is KGHSH, CDR2 LQKENI.

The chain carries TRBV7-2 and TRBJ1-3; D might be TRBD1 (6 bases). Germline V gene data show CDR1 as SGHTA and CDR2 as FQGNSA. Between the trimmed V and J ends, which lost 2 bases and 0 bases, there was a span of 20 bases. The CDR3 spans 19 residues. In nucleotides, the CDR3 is TGTGCCAGCAGCTTACGATGGGTTACAGGGACGAGCTCTGGAAACACCATATATTTT. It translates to CASSLRWVTGTSSGNTIYF.

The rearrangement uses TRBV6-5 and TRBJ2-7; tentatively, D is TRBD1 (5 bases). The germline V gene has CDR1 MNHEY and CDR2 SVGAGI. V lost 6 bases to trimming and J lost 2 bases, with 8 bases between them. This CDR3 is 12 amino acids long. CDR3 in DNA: TGTGCCAGCAGCCGACAGACCTACGAGCAGTACTTC. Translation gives CASSRQTYEQYF.

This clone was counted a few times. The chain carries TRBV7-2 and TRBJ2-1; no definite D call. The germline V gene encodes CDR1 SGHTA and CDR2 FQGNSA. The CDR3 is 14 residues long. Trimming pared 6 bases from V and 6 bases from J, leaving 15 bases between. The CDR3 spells CASSLVPGANEQFF. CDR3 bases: TGTGCCAGCAGTCTAGTGCCGGGTGCCAATGAGCAGTTCTTC.

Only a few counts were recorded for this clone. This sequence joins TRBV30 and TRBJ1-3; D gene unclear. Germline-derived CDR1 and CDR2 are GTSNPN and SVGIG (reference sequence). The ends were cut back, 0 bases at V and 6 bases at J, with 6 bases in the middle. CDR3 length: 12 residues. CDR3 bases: TGTGCCTGGAGTGTCGCACCAAACACCATATATTTT. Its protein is CAWSVAPNTIYF.

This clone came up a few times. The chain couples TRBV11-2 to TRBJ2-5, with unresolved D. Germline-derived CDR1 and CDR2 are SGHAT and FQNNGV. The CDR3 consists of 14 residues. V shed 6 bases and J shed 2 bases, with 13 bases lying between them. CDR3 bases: TGTGCCAGCAGACGTTTCAGGAGTCAAGAGACCCAGTACTTC. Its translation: CASRRFRSQETQYF.

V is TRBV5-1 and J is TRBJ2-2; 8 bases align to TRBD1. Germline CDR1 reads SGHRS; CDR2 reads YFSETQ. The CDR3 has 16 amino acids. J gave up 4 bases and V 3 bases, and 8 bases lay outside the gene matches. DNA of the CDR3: TGCGCCAGCAGCTCGACGTCGGGACAGGTCACCGGGGAGCTGTTTTTT. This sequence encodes CASSSTSGQVTGELFF.

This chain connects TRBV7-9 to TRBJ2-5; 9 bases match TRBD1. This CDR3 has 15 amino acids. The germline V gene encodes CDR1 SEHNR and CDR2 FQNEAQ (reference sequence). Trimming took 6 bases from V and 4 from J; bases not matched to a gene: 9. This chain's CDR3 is CASRGTGLKGETQYF. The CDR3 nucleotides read TGTGCCAGCAGAGGGACAGGGTTAAAGGGAGAGACCCAGTACTTC.

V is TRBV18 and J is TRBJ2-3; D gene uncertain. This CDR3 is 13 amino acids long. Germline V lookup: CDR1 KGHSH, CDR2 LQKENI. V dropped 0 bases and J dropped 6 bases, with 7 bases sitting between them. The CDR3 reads CASSPPNSDTQYF. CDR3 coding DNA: TGTGCCAGCTCACCACCGAATTCGGATACGCAGTATTTT.

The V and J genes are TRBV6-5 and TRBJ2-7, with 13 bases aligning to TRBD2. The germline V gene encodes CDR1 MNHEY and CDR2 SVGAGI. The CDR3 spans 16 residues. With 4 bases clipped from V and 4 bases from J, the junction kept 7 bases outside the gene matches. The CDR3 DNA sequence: TGTGCCAGCAGTTCACAGGGACTAGCGGGGAAATACGAGCAGTACTTC. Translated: CASSSQGLAGKYEQYF.

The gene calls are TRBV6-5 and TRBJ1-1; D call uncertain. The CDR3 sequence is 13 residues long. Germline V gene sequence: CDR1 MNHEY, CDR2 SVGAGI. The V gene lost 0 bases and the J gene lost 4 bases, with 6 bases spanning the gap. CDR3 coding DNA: TGTGCCAGCAGTTACTCGTGGGGCACTGAAGCTTTCTTT. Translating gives CASSYSWGTEAFF.

The CDR3 loop is CASSLAQEPFYGYTF. The DNA of the CDR3 is TGTGCCAGCAGCTTAGCCCAGGAGCCGTTCTATGGCTACACCTTC. The chain is built from TRBV7-6 and TRBJ1-2; D remains unclear. CDR3 length: 15 residues. Trimming took 0 bases from V and 4 from J, leaving 12 bases between them. CDR1 is SGHVS and CDR2 is FNYEAQ in the germline V gene.

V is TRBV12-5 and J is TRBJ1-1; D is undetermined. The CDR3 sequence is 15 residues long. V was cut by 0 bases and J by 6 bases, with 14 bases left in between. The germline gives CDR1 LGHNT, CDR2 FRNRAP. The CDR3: CASGLVLGVRAEAFF. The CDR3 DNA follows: TGTGCTAGTGGTTTGGTACTTGGGGTTCGGGCTGAAGCTTTCTTT.

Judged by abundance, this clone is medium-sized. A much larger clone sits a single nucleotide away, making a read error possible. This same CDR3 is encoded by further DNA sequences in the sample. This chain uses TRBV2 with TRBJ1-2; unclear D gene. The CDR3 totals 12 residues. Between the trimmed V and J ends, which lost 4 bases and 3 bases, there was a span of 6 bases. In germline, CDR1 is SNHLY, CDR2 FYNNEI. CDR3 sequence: CASSGRDYGYTF. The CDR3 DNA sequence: TGTGCCAGCAGTGGTAGGGACTATGGCTACACCTTC.